This T cell receptor beta chain was sequenced for a study of blood T cell repertoires in COVID-19. The overall study: Material from acute and convalescent COVID-19 was sourced from the United States, Italy and Spain. T cells, B-cell-depleted T cells, or PBMCs provided the cDNA or gDNA that served as material.

V lost 2 bases to trimming and J lost 4 bases, with 11 bases between them. CDR3 size: 14 residues. Looked up from germline, CDR1 is MNHEY and CDR2 is SVGEGT. In the study's own analysis: From reference gene primer amplification, estimates of nucleated cell counts were derived. TCRdb keeps only in-frame clones here, not all; method: immunoSEQ multiplex PCR. The DNA was the basis for D and trimming; V, J and clone size are from that table. The sample lists 270,000 or so clones, approximately 86% occurring once. V gene TRBV6-2 or TRBV6-3 combines with J gene TRBJ1-2; unclear D gene. Input material: peripheral blood. The receptor comes from a woman between 18 and 29 years old with acute or convalescent COVID-19. This CDR3 is CASSYGRLSYGYTF. The DNA of the CDR3 is TGTGCCAGCAGTTACGGCAGGCTAAGCTATGGCTACACCTTC.